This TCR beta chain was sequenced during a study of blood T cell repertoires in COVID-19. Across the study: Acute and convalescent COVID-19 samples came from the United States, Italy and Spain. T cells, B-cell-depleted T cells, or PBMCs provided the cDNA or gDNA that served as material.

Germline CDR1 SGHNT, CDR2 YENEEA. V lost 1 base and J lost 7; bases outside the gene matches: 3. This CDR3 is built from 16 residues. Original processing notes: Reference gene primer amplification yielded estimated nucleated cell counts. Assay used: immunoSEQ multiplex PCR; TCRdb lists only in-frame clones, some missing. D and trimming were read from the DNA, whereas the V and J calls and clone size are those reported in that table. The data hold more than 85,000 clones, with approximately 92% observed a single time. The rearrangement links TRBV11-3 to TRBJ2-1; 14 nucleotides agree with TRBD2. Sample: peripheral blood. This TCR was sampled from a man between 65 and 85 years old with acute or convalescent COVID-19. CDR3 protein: CASSLAGTSGSNEQFF. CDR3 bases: TGTGCCAGCAGCTTAGCCGGGACTAGCGGGAGTAATGAGCAGTTCTTC.